The 10 T cell receptor beta chains listed next were all sequenced from one sample in a study of blood T cell repertoires in COVID-19. TCRdb keeps only in-frame clones here, not all; method: immunoSEQ multiplex PCR. The sample shows about 310,000 clones, roughly 86% of them seen only once. Source material: PBMCs or T cells enriched from blood (not recorded which). These receptor sequences come from a young woman who had recovered from COVID-19.

The sample holds a few counts of this clone. The V and J genes are TRBV25-1 and TRBJ2-3; 7 bases match TRBD1. The ends lost 6 bases at V and 1 base at J; junction bases unmatched: 4. Germline V CDR1 and CDR2: MGHDK, SYGVNS. This CDR3 contains 14 residues. Here the CDR3 DNA reads TGTGCCAGCAGCCTCACAGGGGGCACAGATACGCAGTATTTT. As protein: CASSLTGGTDTQYF.

The chain employs TRBV3-1 (or the pseudogene TRBV3-2) and TRBJ1-2; tentatively, D is TRBD1 (6 bases). Trimming removed 1 base from V and 4 bases from J, with 13 bases in between. There are 15 residues in the CDR3. From germline, CDR1 is LGHDT and CDR2 YNNKEL (reference sequence). This CDR3 is CASSQADRSVYGYTF. In nucleotides, the CDR3 is TGTGCCAGCAGCCAAGCAGACAGGTCCGTCTATGGCTACACCTTC.

The chain has TRBV4-3 and TRBJ1-2; D ambiguous. This CDR3 spans 15 amino acids. V was clipped by 0 bases and J by 4 bases, with 12 bases between them. Looked up from germline, CDR1 is LGHNA and CDR2 is YSLEER. As DNA, the CDR3 is TGCGCCAGCAGCCAAGATATCGGAGGGATCTATGGCTACACCTTC. Amino acids: CASSQDIGGIYGYTF.

V gene TRBV3-1 (or the pseudogene TRBV3-2) combines with J gene TRBJ2-7; TRBD2 might be the D (5 bases). Trimming took off 2 bases at V and 5 bases at J, with 10 bases between the two ends. Germline assignment: CDR1 LGHDT and CDR2 YNNKEL (reference sequence). CDR3 length equals 13 residues. The CDR3 bases are TGTGCCAGCAGCCAACGGGAAATGGACGAGCAGTACTTC. Protein product: CASSQREMDEQYF.

The chain has TRBV19 and TRBJ2-1; D perhaps matches TRBD1 (5 bases). The germline V gene has CDR1 LNHDA and CDR2 SQIVND (reference sequence). The CDR3 is made up of 12 amino acids. The CDR3 loop is CATSQGTREQFF. The CDR3 DNA sequence: TGTGCGACCTCCCAGGGAACTCGGGAGCAGTTCTTC.

The chain has TRBV19 and TRBJ1-6; 7 bases agree with TRBD1. J gave up 6 bases and V 8 bases, and 7 bases lay outside the gene matches. Germline loops: CDR1 LNHDA, CDR2 SQIVND (reference sequence). The CDR3 spans 14 residues. In DNA, the CDR3 is TGTGCCAGTTCTCCGGGACAGATTAATTCACCCCTCCACTTT. As protein: CASSPGQINSPLHF.

This chain connects TRBV28 to TRBJ1-6; D is uncertain. V lost 3 bases and J 3 bases, leaving 6 bases between the germline ends. CDR1 is MDHEN and CDR2 is SYDVKM in the germline V gene. The CDR3 extends over 14 amino acids. CDR3: CASSLSGYNSPLHF. DNA of the CDR3: TGTGCCAGCAGTTTGAGCGGCTATAATTCACCCCTCCACTTT.

The chain recombines TRBV27 with TRBJ2-7; 13 bases map to TRBD2. V was clipped by 6 bases and J by 5 bases; unmatched bases: 4. Germline assignment: CDR1 MNHEY and CDR2 SMNVEV (reference sequence). The CDR3 extends over 14 amino acids. The CDR3 DNA follows: TGTGCCAGCAGCCGAGGACTAGCGGGAGACGAGCAGTACTTC. Encoded protein: CASSRGLAGDEQYF.

V gene TRBV5-4 combines with J gene TRBJ2-1; D gene ambiguous. V lost 4 bases to trimming and J lost 9 bases, with 14 bases between them. CDR3 size: 13 residues. Germline V lookup: CDR1 SGHNT, CDR2 YYREEE (reference sequence). CDR3 sequence reads: CASSLAPSIEQFF. The CDR3 DNA reads as TGTGCCAGCAGCCTGGCCCCATCTATTGAGCAGTTCTTC.

This clone has a single count. This chain uses TRBV4-1 with TRBJ2-5, with TRBD2 matching 8 bases. J was trimmed by 5 bases and V by 4 bases; bases with no gene match: 15. Germline V gene lookup returns CDR1 MGHRA and CDR2 YSYEKL. This CDR3 has 17 amino acids. In DNA form, the CDR3 reads TGCGCCAGCAGCCGAGGAGAGGTAGCGGGGACTCGGGAGACCCAGTACTTC. It codes for CASSRGEVAGTRETQYF.